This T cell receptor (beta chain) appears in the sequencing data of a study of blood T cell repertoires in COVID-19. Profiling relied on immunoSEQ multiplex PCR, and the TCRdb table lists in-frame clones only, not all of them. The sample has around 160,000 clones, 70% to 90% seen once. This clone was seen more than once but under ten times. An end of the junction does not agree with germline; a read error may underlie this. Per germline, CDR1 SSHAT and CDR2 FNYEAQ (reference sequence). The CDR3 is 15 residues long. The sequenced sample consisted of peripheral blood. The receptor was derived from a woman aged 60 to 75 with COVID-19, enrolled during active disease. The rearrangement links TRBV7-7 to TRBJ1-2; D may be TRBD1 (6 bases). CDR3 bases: TGTGCTAGCAGCCAAGACGCAACAGGGAACTATGGCTACACCTTC. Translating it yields CASSQDATGNYGYTF. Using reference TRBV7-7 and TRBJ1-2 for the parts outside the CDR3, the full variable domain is GAGVSQSPRYKVTKRGQDVTLRCDPISSHATLYWYQQALGQGPEFLTYFNYEAQPDKSGLPSDRFSAERPEGSISTLTIQRTEQRDSAMYRCASSQDATGNYGYTFGSGTRLTVV.